This TCR beta chain was captured in a study of T cell responses to AZD1222 COVID-19 vaccine. The assay was immunoSEQ multiplex PCR, and TCRdb's table has in-frame clones only and misses some. The sample holds 120,000 or so clones; 65% to 90% are singletons and the top ten take roughly a quarter. CDR3 length: 14 residues. The germline V and J ends were trimmed by 0 bases and 4 bases, with 10 bases remaining between them. Germline lookup yields CDR1 SGHDT and CDR2 YYEEEE. The TCR originated in an adult who received the AZD1222 COVID-19 vaccine. J is TRBJ1-2 and V is TRBV5-6; a possible D gene is TRBD1 (6 bases). Source: peripheral blood, taken 28 days after the second AZD1222 dose. CDR3 region: CASSLVGASYGYTF. CDR3 DNA sequence: TGTGCCAGCAGCTTGGTGGGGGCTAGCTATGGCTACACCTTC.